A single T cell receptor (beta chain) is shown here with its context. No antigen is known for it. The PCR employed 60 Vbeta primers together with 13 Jbeta primers. The repertoire was sequenced with immunoSEQ multiplex PCR; TCRdb's copy has only in-frame clones and lacks some. The sample consists of some 120,000 clones, 75% to 90% of them appearing once. J gave up 4 bases and V 5 bases, and 4 bases lay outside the gene matches. Germline lookup yields CDR1 MDHEN and CDR2 SYDVKM. The CDR3 length is 14 residues. The source of the sample is a study of cytomegalovirus exposure and HLA in healthy donors. Findings and limits, study-wide: What TCR beta sequences reportedly achieved was accurate prediction of HLA-A and HLA-B alleles in most subjects.

Sequencing input: PBMCs. The receptor's source is a man in his late teens or twenties in good health and CMV-seropositive. This chain uses TRBV28 with TRBJ2-2; 7 nucleotides agree with TRBD2. CDR3 amino acids: CASSGLDVTGELFF. CDR3 nucleotide sequence: TGTGCCAGCAGTGGACTAGATGTCACCGGGGAGCTGTTTTTT.